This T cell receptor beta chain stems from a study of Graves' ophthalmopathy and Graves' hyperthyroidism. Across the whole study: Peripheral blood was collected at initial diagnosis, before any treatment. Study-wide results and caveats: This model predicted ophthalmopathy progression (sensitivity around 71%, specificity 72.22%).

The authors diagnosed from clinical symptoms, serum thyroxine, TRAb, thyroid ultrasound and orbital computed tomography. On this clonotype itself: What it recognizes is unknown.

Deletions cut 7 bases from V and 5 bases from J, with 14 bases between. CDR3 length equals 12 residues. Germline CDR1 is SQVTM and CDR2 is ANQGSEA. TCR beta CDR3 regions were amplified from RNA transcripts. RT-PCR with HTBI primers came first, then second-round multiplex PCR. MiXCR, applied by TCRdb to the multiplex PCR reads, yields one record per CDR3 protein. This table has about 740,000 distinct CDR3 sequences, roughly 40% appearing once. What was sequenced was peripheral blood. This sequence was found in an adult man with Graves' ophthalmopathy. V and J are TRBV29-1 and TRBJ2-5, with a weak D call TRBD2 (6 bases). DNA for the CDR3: TGCAGCGGCCCCGCGGGGTCGGAGACCCAGTACTTC. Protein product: CSGPAGSETQYF.